This TCR beta chain was captured by sequencing in a study of identifying expanded T cells in peripheral blood. Study-level results: About 1.2 clones differed between technical replicates, versus roughly 16 and 20 over time. Clone count variance between two-week samples rose with total template count.

CDR1 SGHNT and CDR2 YYREEE come from the germline V gene (reference sequence). The CDR3 is 14 residues long. Trimming stripped 3 bases from V and 4 bases from J, with 10 bases between. The method was immunoSEQ multiplex PCR; TCRdb's version includes in-frame clones alone and lacks a portion of them. The repertoire includes about 78,000 clones, 88% of them detected once, and roughly 20% sits in the top ten. Healthy donors had no documented immune events, such as infections, while sampled. Note on this clone: Its antigen is unidentified.

The specimen was blood. This receptor was obtained from a person aged 18 to 69 in good health. The genes are TRBV5-4 and TRBJ2-2, with D possibly matching TRBD2 (6 bases). CDR3 nucleotides: TGTGCCAGCAGCTCCGCGGGGCCCACCGGGGAGCTGTTTTTT. Translated: CASSSAGPTGELFF.